This T cell receptor beta chain was identified during a study of T cells in Graves' hyperthyroidism and ophthalmopathy. The junction had 9 bases not matched to a gene; V was cut back by 1 base and J by 2 bases. The CDR3 is 18 amino acids. Per germline, CDR1 PRHDT and CDR2 FYEKMQ (reference sequence). RNA transcripts provided the source from which TCR beta CDR3 regions were amplified. RT-PCR in the first round (using the HTBI primer set) targeted the TCR CDR3. TCRdb reprocessed the multiplex PCR reads with MiXCR, giving one entry per CDR3 protein. This repertoire shows 690,000 or so distinct CDR3 sequences, 18% found once; its top ten account for approximately 16%.

The chain recombines TRBV13 with TRBJ2-1; TRBD2 matches at 9 bases. The source is a woman aged 50 to 60 with Graves' hyperthyroidism that later progressed to Graves' ophthalmopathy. The sequencing input was blood. As DNA, the CDR3 is TGTGCCAGCAGCTTAGTCTTGGCGGGGGGGCTCGCCTACAATGAGCAGTTCTTC. Translation: CASSLVLAGGLAYNEQFF.